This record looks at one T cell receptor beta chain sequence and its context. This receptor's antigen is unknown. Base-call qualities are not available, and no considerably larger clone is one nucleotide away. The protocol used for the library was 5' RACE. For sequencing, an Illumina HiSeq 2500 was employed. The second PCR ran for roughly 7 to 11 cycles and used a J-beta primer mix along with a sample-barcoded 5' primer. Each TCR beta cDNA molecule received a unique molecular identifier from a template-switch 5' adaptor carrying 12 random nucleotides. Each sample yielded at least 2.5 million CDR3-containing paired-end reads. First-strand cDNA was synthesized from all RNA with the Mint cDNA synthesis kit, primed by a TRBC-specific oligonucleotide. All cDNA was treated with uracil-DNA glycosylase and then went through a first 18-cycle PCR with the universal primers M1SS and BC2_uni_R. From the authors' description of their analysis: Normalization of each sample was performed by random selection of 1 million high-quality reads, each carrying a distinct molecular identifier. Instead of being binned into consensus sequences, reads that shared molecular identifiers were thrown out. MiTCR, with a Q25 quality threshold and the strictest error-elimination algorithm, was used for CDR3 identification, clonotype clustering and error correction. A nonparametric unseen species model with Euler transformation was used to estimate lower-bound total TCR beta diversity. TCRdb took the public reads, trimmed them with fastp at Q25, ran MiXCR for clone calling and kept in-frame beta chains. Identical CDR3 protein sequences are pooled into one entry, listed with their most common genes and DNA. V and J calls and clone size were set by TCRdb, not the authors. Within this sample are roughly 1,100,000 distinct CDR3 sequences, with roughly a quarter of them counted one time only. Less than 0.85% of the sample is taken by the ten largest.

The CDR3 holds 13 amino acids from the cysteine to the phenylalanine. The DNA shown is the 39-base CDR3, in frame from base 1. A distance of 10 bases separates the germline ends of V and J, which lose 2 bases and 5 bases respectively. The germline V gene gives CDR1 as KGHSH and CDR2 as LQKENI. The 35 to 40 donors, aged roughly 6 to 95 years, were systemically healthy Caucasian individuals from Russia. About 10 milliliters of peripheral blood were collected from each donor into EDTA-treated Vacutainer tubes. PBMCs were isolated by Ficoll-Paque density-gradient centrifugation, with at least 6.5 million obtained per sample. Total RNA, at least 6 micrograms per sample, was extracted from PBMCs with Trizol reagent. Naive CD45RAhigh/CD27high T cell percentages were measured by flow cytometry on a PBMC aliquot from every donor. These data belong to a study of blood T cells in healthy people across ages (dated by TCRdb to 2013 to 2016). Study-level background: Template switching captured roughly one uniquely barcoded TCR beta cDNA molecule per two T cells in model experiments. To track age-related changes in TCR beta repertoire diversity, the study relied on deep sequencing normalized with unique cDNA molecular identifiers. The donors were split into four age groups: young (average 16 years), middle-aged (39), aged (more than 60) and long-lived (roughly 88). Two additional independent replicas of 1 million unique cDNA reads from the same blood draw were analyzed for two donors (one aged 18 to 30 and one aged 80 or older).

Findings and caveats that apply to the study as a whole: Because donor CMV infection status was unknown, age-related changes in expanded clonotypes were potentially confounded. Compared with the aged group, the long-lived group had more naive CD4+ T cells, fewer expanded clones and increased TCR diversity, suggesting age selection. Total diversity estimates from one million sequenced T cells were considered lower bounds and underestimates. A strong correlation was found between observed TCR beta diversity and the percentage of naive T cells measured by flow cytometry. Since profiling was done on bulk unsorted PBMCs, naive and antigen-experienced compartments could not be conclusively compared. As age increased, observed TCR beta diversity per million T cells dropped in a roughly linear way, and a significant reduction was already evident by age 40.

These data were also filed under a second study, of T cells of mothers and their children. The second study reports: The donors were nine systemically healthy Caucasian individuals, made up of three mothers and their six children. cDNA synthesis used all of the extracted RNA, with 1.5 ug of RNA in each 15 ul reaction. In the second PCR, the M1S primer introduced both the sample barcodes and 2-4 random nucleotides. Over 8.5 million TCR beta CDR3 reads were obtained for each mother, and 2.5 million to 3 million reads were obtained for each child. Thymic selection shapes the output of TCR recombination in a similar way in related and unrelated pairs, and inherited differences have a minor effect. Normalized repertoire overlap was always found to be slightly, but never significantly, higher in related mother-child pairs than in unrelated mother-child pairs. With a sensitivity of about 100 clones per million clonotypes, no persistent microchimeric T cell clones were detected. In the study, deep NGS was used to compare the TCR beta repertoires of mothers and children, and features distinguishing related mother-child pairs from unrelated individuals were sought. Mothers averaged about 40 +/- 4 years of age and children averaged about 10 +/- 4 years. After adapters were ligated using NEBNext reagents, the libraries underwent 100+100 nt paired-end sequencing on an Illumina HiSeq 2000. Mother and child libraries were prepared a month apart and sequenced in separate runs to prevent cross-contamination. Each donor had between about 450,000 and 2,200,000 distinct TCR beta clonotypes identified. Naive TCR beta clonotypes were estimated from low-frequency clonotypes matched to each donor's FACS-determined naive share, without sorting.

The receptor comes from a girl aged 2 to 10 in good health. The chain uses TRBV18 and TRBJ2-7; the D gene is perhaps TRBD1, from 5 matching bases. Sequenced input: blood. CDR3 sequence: CASSPGAQDEQYF. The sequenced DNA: TGTGCCAGCTCACCAGGGGCGCAGGACGAGCAGTACTTC.